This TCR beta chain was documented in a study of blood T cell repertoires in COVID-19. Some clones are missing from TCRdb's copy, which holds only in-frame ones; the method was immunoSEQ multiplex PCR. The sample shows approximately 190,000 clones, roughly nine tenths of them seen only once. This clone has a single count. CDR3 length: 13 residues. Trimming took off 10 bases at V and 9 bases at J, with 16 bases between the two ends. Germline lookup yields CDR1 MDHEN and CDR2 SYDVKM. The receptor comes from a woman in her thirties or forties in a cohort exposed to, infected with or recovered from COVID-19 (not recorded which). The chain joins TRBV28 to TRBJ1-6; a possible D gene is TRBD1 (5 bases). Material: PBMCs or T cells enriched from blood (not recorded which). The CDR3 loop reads CATKGLKGSPLHF. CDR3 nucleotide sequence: TGTGCCACAAAGGGGTTAAAGGGTTCACCCCTCCACTTT.